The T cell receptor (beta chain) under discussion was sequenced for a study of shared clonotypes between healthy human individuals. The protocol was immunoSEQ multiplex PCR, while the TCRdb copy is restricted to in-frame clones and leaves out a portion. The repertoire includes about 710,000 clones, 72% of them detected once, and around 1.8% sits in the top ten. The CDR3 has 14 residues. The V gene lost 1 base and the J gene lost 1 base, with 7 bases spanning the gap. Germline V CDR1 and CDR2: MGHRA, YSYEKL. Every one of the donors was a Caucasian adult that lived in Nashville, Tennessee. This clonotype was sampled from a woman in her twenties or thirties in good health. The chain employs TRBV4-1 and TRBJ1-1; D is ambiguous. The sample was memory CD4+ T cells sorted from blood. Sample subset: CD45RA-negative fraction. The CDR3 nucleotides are TGCGCCAGCAGCCAAGTAGACTCGAACACTGAAGCTTTCTTT. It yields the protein CASSQVDSNTEAFF.